The sequence of this TCR beta chain was determined in a study of cytomegalovirus exposure and HLA in healthy donors. There are a few counts of this clone. The CDR3 extends over 15 amino acids. The germline V gene encodes CDR1 SGHAT and CDR2 FQNNGV. V lost 1 base and J lost 10, with 19 bases in between. PCR involved 60 Vbeta and 13 Jbeta primers. Clones were read by immunoSEQ multiplex PCR, and TCRdb kept only the in-frame ones, dropping some. Of approximately 210,000 clones listed, 60% to 80% are singletons. Specimen: PBMCs. The receptor's source is a male donor in good health and CMV-seronegative. The J gene is TRBJ1-1, the V gene TRBV11-2, with D tentatively TRBD1 (5 bases). DNA of the CDR3: TGTGCCAGCAGCTTAGCAGCGGAGGGGCCGATGGGAGCTTTCTTT. This translates into CASSLAAEGPMGAFF.